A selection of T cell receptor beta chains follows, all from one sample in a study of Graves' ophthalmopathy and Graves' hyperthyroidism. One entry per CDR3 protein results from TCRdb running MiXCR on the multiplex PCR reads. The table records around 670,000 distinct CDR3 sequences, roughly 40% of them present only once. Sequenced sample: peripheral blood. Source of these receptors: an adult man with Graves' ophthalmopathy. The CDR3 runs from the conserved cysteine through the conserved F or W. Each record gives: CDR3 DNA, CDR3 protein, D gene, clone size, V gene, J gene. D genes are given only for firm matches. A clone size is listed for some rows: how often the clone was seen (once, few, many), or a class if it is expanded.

TGTGCCAGCACCTCACTGGGGGCGGGTGTTTCCTACGAGCAGTACTTC	CASTSLGAGVSYEQYF	NA	NA	TRBV15	TRBJ2-7
TGCAGTGCTAGGAGGACAGCCTATGGCTACACCTTC	CSARRTAYGYTF	NA	many	TRBV20-1	TRBJ1-2
TGTGCCAGCAGCTCGACTAATTTTGGCCGACCGAAAAACACTGAAGCTTTCTTT	CASSSTNFGRPKNTEAFF	NA	few	TRBV7-9	TRBJ1-1
TGCGCCAGCCGCCCCCCCACAGATACGCAGTATTTT	CASRPPTDTQYF	NA	few	TRBV9	TRBJ2-3
TGTGCCAGCAGCTTCAGAGGGGTGGACACTGAAGCTTTCTTT	CASSFRGVDTEAFF	NA	few	TRBV7-9	TRBJ1-1
TGTGCAACTGTGGGGAACACCGGGGAGCTGTTTTTT	CATVGNTGELFF	NA	few	TRBV12-3/TRBV12-4	TRBJ2-2
TGTGCCAGTAGCCGGACAGGGGGACGCAATCAGCCCCAGCATTTT	CASSRTGGRNQPQHF	TRBD1	NA	TRBV19	TRBJ1-5
TGTGCCAGTAGCCTTCTTTATCAGCCCCAGCATTTT	CASSLLYQPQHF	NA	many	TRBV19	TRBJ1-5
TGTGCCAGCCTAAAGGAGGGCAATCAGCCCCAGCATTTT	CASLKEGNQPQHF	NA	many	TRBV2	TRBJ1-5
TGCAGTGCTAGTAGGGGGGCAGGGAACACTGAAGCTTTCTTT	CSASRGAGNTEAFF	NA	many	TRBV20-1	TRBJ1-1
TGTGCCAGCAGTTTAGCCGGTGAGAGCTCCCACGAGCAGTACTTC	CASSLAGESSHEQYF	NA	NA	TRBV7-9	TRBJ2-7
TGTGCCAGCAGTGCGGCCGCCAGGACATCTTACGAAAAACTGTTTTTT	CASSAAARTSYEKLFF	NA	NA	TRBV6-1	TRBJ1-4
TGTGCCAGCAGTGCCCGGGACAGGGGGCCCTACGAGCAGTACTTC	CASSARDRGPYEQYF	TRBD1	NA	TRBV2	TRBJ2-7